The source of this T cell receptor (beta chain) is a study of T cell changes during pregnancy in multiple sclerosis. Germline assignment: CDR1 LNHDA and CDR2 SQIVND (reference sequence). This CDR3 region has 14 residues. The V and J ends lost 3 bases and 4 bases respectively, with 13 bases between them. The method was immunoSEQ multiplex PCR; TCRdb's version includes in-frame clones alone and lacks a portion of them. The data show about 55,000 clones, 93% seen once. Sequenced here: CD8+ T cells from peripheral blood mononuclear cells, sampled in the second trimester of pregnancy. The chain carries TRBV19 and TRBJ2-7; D perhaps matches TRBD2 (6 bases). The sequence derives from a female donor with multiple sclerosis, enrolled in a pregnancy study. The DNA for the CDR3 is TGTGCCAGTAGTATTGTAGCGGAGGGATACGAGCAGTACTTC. Translating it yields CASSIVAEGYEQYF.